One sample yielded the 5 T cell receptor beta chains listed below, sequenced in a study of T cells in Graves' hyperthyroidism and ophthalmopathy. Template material for amplifying TCR beta CDR3 regions consisted of RNA transcripts. First-round RT-PCR with HTBI primers amplified the TCR CDR3 region. One entry per CDR3 protein, called by TCRdb with MiXCR from the multiplex PCR reads. The repertoire holds 600,000 to 850,000 distinct CDR3 sequences, 15% to 20% seen once, with roughly a sixth in the top ten. Sequencing was done on a sample of blood. The receptors originated from a woman between 50 and 59 years old with Graves' hyperthyroidism that later progressed to Graves' ophthalmopathy.

This clonotype appeared a few times. J is TRBJ1-2 and V is TRBV2; D is possibly TRBD1 (6 bases). Germline CDR1 and CDR2: SNHLY and FYNNEI. Trimming took off 7 bases at V and 1 base at J, with 16 bases between the two ends. This CDR3 comprises 15 residues. CDR3 residues: CASTRIAGDNYGYTF. CDR3 bases: TGTGCCAGCACCCGAATAGCAGGGGATAACTATGGCTACACCTTC.

The chain couples TRBV7-3 to TRBJ1-2; D unresolved. The CDR3 has 15 residues. Trimming took off 5 bases at V and 6 bases at J, with 19 bases between the two ends. Germline values: CDR1 SGHTA, CDR2 FQGTGA. CDR3: CASSQTPNAVDGYTF. The DNA for the CDR3 is TGTGCCAGCAGCCAAACCCCGAACGCGGTTGATGGCTACACCTTC.

The V call is TRBV5-1, the J call TRBJ2-3; no firm D call. The CDR3 runs 18 residues. V lost 6 bases and J lost 0, with 23 bases in between. Germline CDR1 and CDR2: SGHRS and YFSETQ. CDR3 sequence reads: CASNQLNFGLVSTDTQYF. In nucleotides, the CDR3 is TGCGCCAGCAACCAACTAAATTTCGGCCTTGTAAGCACAGATACGCAGTATTTT.

Only a few counts were recorded for this clonotype. The chain joins TRBV10-3 to TRBJ2-5; D unclear. The V end lost 2 bases, the J end lost 1 base, and 11 bases lay between the germline ends. CDR1 is ENHRY, CDR2 SYGVKD, per germline. The CDR3 has 15 residues. This CDR3 is CAISEPMTTQETQYF. CDR3 coding DNA: TGTGCCATCAGTGAGCCTATGACAACCCAAGAGACCCAGTACTTC.

The V gene is TRBV6-6, the J gene TRBJ2-5, with 8 bases identical to TRBD1. CDR3 length equals 16 residues. With 0 bases clipped from V and 3 bases from J, the junction kept 6 bases outside the gene matches. Per the germline V gene, CDR1 is MNHNY and CDR2 is SVGAGI (reference sequence). CDR3 DNA sequence: TGTGCCAGCAGTTACTCGACCGGGACAGGAAAAGAGACCCAGTACTTC. Translated, it gives CASSYSTGTGKETQYF.